This T cell receptor (beta chain) came from a study of T cells in localized non-small cell lung cancer. This CDR3 is built from 19 residues. Per germline, CDR1 SGHDN and CDR2 FVKESK. The junction had 17 bases not matched to a gene; V was cut back by 0 bases and J by 5 bases. Clones were read by immunoSEQ multiplex PCR, and TCRdb kept only the in-frame ones, dropping some. This sample has some 34,000 clones; around 77% occur once, and the top ten carry roughly 15%. This chain links TRBV14 with TRBJ1-1; TRBD1 matches 8 bases. This receptor was obtained from a male donor at least 60 years old with stage III squamous cell lung carcinoma. The sample consisted of peripheral blood, taken before any cancer treatment. CDR3 DNA: TGTGCCAGCAGCCAAGATAATCGGTTTCGTCAGGGGGCTTGGACTGAAGCTTTCTTT. As protein: CASSQDNRFRQGAWTEAFF.